This T cell receptor (beta chain) was captured by sequencing in a study of cytomegalovirus exposure and HLA in healthy donors. Notes on the study in general: Specificity of a few CMV-associated chains for CMV antigens was verified in vitro. CMV serostatus stood as the only immune exposure information on hand.

Germline CDR1 is KGHSH and CDR2 is LQKENI. V lost 0 bases to trimming and J lost 1 base, with 7 bases between them. The length of the CDR3 is 14 residues. The PCR was carried out with 60 Vbeta primers and 13 Jbeta primers. Sequencing used immunoSEQ multiplex PCR; TCRdb keeps in-frame clones, though not all of them. This sample has approximately 180,000 clones; approximately 86% occur once, and the top ten carry 1.5% to 2%. As regards this clone: Antigen unknown. This same CDR3 is encoded by further DNA sequences in the sample.

The V and J genes are TRBV18 and TRBJ2-7; tentatively, D is TRBD2 (5 bases). The sample taken for sequencing was PBMCs. This TCR came from a woman under 30 in good health and CMV-seronegative. CDR3 coding DNA: TGTGCCAGCTCACCACCCTCGGGGTCCTACGAGCAGTACTTC. Its translation is CASSPPSGSYEQYF.